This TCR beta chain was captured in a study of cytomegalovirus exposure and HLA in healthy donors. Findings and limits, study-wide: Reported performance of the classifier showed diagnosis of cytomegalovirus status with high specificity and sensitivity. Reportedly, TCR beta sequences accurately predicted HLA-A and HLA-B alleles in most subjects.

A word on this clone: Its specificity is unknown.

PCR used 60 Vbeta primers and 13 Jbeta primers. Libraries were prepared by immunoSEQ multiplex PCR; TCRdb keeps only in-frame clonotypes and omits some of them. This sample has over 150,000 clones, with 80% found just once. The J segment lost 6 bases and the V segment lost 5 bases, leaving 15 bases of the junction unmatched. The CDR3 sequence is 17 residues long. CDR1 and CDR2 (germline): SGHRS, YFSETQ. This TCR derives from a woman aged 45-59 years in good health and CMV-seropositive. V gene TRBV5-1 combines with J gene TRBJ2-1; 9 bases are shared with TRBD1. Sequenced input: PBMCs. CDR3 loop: CASRGPKTGGLRNEQFF. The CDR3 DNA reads TGCGCCAGCAGAGGGCCTAAGACAGGGGGTCTCCGCAATGAGCAGTTCTTC.